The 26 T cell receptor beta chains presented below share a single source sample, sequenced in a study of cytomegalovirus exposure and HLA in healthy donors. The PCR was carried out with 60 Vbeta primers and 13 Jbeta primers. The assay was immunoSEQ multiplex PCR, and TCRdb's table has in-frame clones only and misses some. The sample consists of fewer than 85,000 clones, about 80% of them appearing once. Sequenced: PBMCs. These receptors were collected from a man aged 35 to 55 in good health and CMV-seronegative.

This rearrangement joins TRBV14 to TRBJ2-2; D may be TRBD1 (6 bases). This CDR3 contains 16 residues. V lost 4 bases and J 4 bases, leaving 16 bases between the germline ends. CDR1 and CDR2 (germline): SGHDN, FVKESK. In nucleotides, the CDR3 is TGTGCCAGCAGCCGCCGGGGACACCTTATCACCGGGGAGCTGTTTTTT. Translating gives CASSRRGHLITGELFF.

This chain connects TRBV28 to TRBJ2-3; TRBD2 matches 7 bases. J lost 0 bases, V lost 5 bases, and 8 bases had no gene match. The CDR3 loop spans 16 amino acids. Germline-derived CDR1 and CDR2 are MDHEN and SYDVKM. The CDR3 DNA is TGTGCCAGCAGTCCTCTGGGGCGGGGGAGCACAGATACGCAGTATTTT. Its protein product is CASSPLGRGSTDTQYF.

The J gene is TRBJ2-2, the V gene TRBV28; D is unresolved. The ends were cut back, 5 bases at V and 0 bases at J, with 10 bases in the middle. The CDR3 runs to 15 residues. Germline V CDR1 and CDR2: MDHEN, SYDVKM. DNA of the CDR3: TGTGCCAGCAGTCCTTACGGTCCGAACACCGGGGAGCTGTTTTTT. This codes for CASSPYGPNTGELFF.

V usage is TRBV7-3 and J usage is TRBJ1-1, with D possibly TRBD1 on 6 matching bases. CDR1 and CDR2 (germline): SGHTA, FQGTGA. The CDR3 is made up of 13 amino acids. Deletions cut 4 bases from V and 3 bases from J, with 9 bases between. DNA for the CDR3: TGTGCCAGCAGCTCACAGGGAGACACTGAAGCTTTCTTT. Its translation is CASSSQGDTEAFF.

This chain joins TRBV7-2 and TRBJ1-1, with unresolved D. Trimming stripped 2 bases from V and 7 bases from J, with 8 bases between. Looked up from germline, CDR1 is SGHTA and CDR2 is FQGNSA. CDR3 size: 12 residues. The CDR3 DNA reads TGTGCCAGCAGCTTATTGGGAGGTGAAGCTTTCTTT. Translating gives CASSLLGGEAFF.

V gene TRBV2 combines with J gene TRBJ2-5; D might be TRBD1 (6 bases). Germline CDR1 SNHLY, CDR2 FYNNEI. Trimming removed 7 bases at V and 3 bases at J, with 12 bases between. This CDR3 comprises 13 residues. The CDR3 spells CASKGNREETQYF. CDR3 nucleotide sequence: TGTGCCAGCAAGGGTAACAGGGAAGAGACCCAGTACTTC.

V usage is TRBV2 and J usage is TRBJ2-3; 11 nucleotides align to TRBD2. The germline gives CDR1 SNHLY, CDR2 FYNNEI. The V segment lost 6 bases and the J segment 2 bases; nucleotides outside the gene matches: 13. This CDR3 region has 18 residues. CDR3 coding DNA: TGTGCCAGCAGGCCTAGCGGGGGGACCTTCCTTGACACAGATACGCAGTATTTT. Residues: CASRPSGGTFLDTDTQYF. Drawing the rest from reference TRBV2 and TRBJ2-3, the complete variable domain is EPEVTQTPSHQVTQMGQEVILRCVPISNHLYFYWYRQILGQKVEFLVSFYNNEISEKSEIFDDQFSVERPDGSNFTLKIRSTKLEDSAMYFCASRPSGGTFLDTDTQYFGPGTRLTVL.

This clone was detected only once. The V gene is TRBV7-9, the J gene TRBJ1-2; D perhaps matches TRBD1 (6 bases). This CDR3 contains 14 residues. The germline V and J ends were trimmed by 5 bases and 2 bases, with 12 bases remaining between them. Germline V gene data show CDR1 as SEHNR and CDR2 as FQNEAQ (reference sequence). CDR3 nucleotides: TGTGCCAGCAGCCGGACAGCCTCCAACTATGGCTACACCTTC. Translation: CASSRTASNYGYTF. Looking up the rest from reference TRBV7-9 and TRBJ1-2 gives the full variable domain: DTGVSQNPRHKITKRGQNVTFRCDPISEHNRLYWYRQTLGQGPEFLTYFQNEAQLEKSRLLSDRFSAERPKGSFSTLEIQRTEQGDSAMYLCASSRTASNYGYTFGSGTRLTVV.

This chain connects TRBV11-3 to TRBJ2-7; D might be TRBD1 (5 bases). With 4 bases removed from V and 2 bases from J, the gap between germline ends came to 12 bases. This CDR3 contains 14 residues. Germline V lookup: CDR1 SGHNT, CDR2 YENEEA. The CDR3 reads CASSSSTEPYEQYF. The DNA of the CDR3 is TGTGCCAGCAGCTCCTCGACAGAGCCCTACGAGCAGTACTTC.

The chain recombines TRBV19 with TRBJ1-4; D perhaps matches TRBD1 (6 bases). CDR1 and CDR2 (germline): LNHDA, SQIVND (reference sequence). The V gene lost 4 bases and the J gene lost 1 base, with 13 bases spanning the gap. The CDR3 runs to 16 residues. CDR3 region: CASSTGNRVTNEKLFF. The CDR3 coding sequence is TGTGCCAGTAGTACGGGAAACAGGGTAACTAATGAAAAACTGTTTTTT. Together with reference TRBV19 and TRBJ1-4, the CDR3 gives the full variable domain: DGGITQSPKYLFRKEGQNVTLSCEQNLNHDAMYWYRQDPGQGLRLIYYSQIVNDFQKGDIAEGYSVSREKKESFPLTVTSAQKNPTAFYLCASSTGNRVTNEKLFFGSGTQLSVL.

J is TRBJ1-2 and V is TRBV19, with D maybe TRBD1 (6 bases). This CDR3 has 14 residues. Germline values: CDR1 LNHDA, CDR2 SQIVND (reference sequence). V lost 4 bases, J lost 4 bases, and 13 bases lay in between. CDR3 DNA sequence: TGTGCCAGTAGTAGAGAAGCGGGGGCCTATGGCTACACCTTC. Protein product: CASSREAGAYGYTF.

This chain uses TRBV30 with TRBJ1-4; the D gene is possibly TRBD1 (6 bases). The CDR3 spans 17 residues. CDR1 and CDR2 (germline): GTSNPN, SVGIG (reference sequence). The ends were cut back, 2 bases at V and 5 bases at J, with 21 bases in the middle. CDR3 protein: CAWSRLAGDTGNEKLFF. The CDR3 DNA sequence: TGTGCCTGGAGTAGGCTCGCAGGGGACACGGGAAATGAAAAACTGTTTTTT.

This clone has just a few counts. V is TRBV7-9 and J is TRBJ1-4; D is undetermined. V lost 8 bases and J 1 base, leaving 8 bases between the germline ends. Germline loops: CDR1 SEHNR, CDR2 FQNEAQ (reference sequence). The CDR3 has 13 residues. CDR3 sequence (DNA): TGTGCCAGCGGTCCAGGAACTAATGAAAAACTGTTTTTT. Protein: CASGPGTNEKLFF.

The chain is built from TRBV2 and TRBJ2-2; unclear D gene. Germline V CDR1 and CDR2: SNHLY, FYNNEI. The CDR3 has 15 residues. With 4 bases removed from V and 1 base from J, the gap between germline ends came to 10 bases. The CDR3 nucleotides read TGTGCCAGCAGTGGAGGATCGAGGAACACCGGGGAGCTGTTTTTT. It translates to CASSGGSRNTGELFF.

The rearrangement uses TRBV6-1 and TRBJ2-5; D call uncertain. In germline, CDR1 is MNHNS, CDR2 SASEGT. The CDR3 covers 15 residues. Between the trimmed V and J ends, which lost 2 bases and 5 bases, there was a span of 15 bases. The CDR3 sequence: CASSEIVSRGETQYF. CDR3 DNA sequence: TGTGCCAGCAGTGAAATTGTCAGCCGCGGCGAGACCCAGTACTTC.

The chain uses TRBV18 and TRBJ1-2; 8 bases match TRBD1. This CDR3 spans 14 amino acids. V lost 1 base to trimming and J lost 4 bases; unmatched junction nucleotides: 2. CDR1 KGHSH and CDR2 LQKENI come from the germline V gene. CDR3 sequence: CASSPQGTGYGYTF. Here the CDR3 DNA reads TGTGCCAGCTCACCACAAGGGACAGGCTATGGCTACACCTTC.

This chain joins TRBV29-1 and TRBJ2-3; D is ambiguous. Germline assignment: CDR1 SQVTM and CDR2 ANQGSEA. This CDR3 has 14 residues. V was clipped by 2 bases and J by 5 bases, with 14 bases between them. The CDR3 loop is CSVESPILGDTQYF. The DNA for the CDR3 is TGCAGCGTTGAAAGTCCGATTCTAGGAGATACGCAGTATTTT.

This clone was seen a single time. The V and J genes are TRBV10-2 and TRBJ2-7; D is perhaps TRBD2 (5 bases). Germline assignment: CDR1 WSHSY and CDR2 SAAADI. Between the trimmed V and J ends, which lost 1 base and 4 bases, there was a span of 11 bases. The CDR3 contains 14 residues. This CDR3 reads CASSEYEGSYEQYF. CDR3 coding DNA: TGCGCCAGCAGTGAGTACGAGGGTTCATACGAGCAGTACTTC.

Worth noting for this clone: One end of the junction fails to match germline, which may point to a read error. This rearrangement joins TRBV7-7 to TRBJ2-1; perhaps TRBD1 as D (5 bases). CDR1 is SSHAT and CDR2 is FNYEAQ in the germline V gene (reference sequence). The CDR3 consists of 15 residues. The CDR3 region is CASSIDSSSYNEQFF. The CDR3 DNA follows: TGTGCTAGCAGCATTGACAGTAGCTCCTACAATGAGCAGTTCTTC.

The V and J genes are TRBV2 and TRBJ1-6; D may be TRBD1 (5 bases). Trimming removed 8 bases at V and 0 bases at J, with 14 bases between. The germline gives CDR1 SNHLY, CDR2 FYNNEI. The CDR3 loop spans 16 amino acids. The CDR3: CASGRQTSSYNSPLHF. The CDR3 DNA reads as TGTGCCAGCGGGCGACAGACCAGCTCCTATAATTCACCCCTCCACTTT.

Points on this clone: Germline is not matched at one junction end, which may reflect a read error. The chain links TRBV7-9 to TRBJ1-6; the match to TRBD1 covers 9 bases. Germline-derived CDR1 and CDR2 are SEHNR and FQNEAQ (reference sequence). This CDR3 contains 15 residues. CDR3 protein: CSSSLAGQGNSPLHF. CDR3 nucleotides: TGTTCCAGCAGCTTAGCAGGACAGGGGAATTCACCCCTCCACTTT.

In DNA form, the CDR3 reads TGTGCCAGCTCACCCAATTTTCGGGTGGATGGCTACACCTTC. It codes for CASSPNFRVDGYTF. The chain is built from TRBV18 and TRBJ1-2; no definite D call. The V gene lost 3 bases and the J gene lost 6 bases, with 14 bases spanning the gap. Germline V gene sequence: CDR1 KGHSH, CDR2 LQKENI. The CDR3 contains 14 residues.

The CDR3 reads CASSGGGSYNEQFF. The CDR3 nucleotides read TGCGCCAGCTCCGGGGGAGGCTCCTACAATGAGCAGTTCTTC. This chain links TRBV10-2 with TRBJ2-1; maybe TRBD2 (6 bases). Germline V gene lookup returns CDR1 WSHSY and CDR2 SAAADI. The CDR3 is 14 amino acids. V gave up 8 bases and J gave up 0 bases, with 11 bases separating them.

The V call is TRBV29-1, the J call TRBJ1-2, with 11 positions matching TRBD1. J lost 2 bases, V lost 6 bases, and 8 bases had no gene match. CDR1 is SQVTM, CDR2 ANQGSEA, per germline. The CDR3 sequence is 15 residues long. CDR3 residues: CSVGGTGGHNYGYTF. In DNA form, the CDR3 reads TGCAGCGTCGGGGGGACAGGGGGACACAACTATGGCTACACCTTC.

In DNA, the CDR3 is TGTGCCAGCAGTTTCGATGGGGGACTAGCGGGGGAGACCCAGTACTTC. The encoded protein is CASSFDGGLAGETQYF. V gene TRBV6-5 combines with J gene TRBJ2-5, with TRBD2 matching 13 bases. The ends lost 4 bases at V and 5 bases at J; junction bases unmatched: 7. Looked up from germline, CDR1 is MNHEY and CDR2 is SVGAGI. This CDR3 is built from 16 residues.

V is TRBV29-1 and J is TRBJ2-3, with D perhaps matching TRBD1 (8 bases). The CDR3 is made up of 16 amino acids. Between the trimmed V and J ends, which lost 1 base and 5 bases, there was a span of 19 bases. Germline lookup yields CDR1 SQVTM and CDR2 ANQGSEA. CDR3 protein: CSVEGTGSRTRDTQYF. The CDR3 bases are TGCAGCGTTGAAGGGACAGGGTCGAGGACTAGAGATACGCAGTATTTT.